This T cell receptor (beta chain) is from a study of control samples from healthy donors and cancer patients (dated by TCRdb to 2020 to 2021). As for this clone: Its cognate antigen has yet to be identified. Nothing much larger sits one base from this clone, and base qualities are not available.

The library was prepared using the immunoSEQ multiplex PCR assay. As stored in TCRdb, this immuneACCESS dataset retains in-frame rearrangements with V and J assigned. A fraction of the clones does not appear; measured against another copy, unresolved V genes explain less than half of the discrepancy, and the remainder lacks a known reason. The table for this sample lists hundreds of thousands of clones; around 90% of them were counted only once. Just under 6.5% of the sample lies in the top ten. V trim: 0 bases; J trim: 8 bases; unmatched bases: 2. The germline V gene specifies SGDLS as CDR1 and YYNGEE as CDR2. Including the terminal cysteine and phenylalanine, the CDR3 comprises 13 residues. Only the CDR3 DNA is retained, 39 bases long and in frame from the first base.

The clonotype originates from a man in his forties or fifties with head and neck cancer. The V and J segments used are TRBV9 and TRBJ1-2, with 9 middle bases fitting TRBD1. Sequenced: PBMCs. The DNA reads as follows: TGTGCCAGCAGCGTAGTGACAGGGGGAGGCTACACCTTC. This sequence encodes CASSVVTGGGYTF.